One and the same sample provided the 15 T cell receptor beta chains below, sequenced in a study of T cell changes during pregnancy in multiple sclerosis. Here immunoSEQ multiplex PCR was the method, and the copy in TCRdb shows in-frame clones only, minus some. Here the sample spans almost 35,000 clones, 90% being singletons. Sequenced material: CD8+ T cells from peripheral blood mononuclear cells, taken in the first trimester of pregnancy. The receptors derive from a female donor with multiple sclerosis, enrolled in a pregnancy study.

This chain joins TRBV9 and TRBJ1-1; no clear D. The CDR3 is 14 amino acids. Germline assignment: CDR1 SGDLS and CDR2 YYNGEE. V was clipped by 3 bases and J by 1 base, with 10 bases between them. CDR3 nucleotide sequence: TGTGCCAGCAGCGAGTCGACGGGGAACACTGAAGCTTTCTTT. Its protein product is CASSESTGNTEAFF.

Within the sample, this clone is medium-sized. The rearrangement links TRBV15 to TRBJ2-7; TRBD2 matches at 10 bases. The CDR3 sequence is 16 residues long. CDR1 LNHNV and CDR2 YYDKDF come from the germline V gene (reference sequence). The V gene end was trimmed by 1 base and the J gene end by 1 base; junction bases not matched to a gene: 4. CDR3 DNA: TGTGCCACCAGCAGAGCCCCACTAGCGGGGTCCTACGAGCAGTACTTC. This codes for CATSRAPLAGSYEQYF.

This sequence joins TRBV7-9 and TRBJ2-1, with 8 bases fitting TRBD2. The junction had 15 bases not matched to a gene; V was cut back by 6 bases and J by 8 bases. The CDR3 totals 16 residues. CDR1 is SEHNR, CDR2 FQNEAQ, per germline (reference sequence). For the CDR3, the DNA is TGTGCCAGCAGTTATGCGCGGGGGGCGAATCCCCATGAGCAGTTCTTC. Its translation is CASSYARGANPHEQFF.

The genes are TRBV30 and TRBJ2-3; maybe TRBD2 (5 bases). Germline V gives CDR1 GTSNPN, CDR2 SVGIG (reference sequence). Trimming left V 5 bases short and J 1 base short, with 19 bases between. The CDR3 runs to 16 residues. The CDR3 DNA reads TGTGCCTGGTCTCCTACTAGGGTGCTTGGCACAGATACGCAGTATTTT. Protein: CAWSPTRVLGTDTQYF.

The V and J genes are TRBV6-6 and TRBJ2-2; 7 positions agree with TRBD1. The J segment lost 5 bases and the V segment lost 8 bases, leaving 11 bases of the junction unmatched. From germline, CDR1 is MNHNY and CDR2 SVGAGI (reference sequence). The CDR3 length is 15 residues. CDR3 region: CASQLTGSDTGELFF. The CDR3 DNA reads TGTGCCAGCCAGTTGACAGGGTCGGATACCGGGGAGCTGTTTTTT.

The CDR3 region is CASSSSPGQGAGEQYF. The CDR3 DNA sequence: TGTGCCAGCAGTTCCTCCCCGGGACAGGGGGCCGGAGAGCAGTACTTC. The genes are TRBV27 and TRBJ2-7; 12 bases agree with TRBD1. V lost 4 bases to trimming and J lost 7 bases; unmatched junction nucleotides: 11. Per germline, CDR1 MNHEY and CDR2 SMNVEV (reference sequence). The CDR3 is made up of 16 amino acids.

J is TRBJ2-7 and V is TRBV9; no firm D call. CDR1 and CDR2 (germline): SGDLS, YYNGEE. CDR3 length equals 12 residues. V was clipped by 3 bases and J by 4 bases, with 8 bases between them. CDR3 protein: CASSGADYEQYF. The CDR3 bases are TGTGCCAGCAGCGGAGCCGATTACGAGCAGTACTTC.

This chain uses TRBV6-5 with TRBJ1-1; no clear D gene. Trimming cost V 6 bases and J 1 base, with 3 bases left between them. The CDR3 sequence is 11 residues long. Germline loops: CDR1 MNHEY, CDR2 SVGAGI. The CDR3 nucleotides are TGTGCCAGCAGCCGGAACACTGAAGCTTTCTTT. Translation: CASSRNTEAFF.

The rearrangement uses TRBV28 and TRBJ2-7; 13 bases align to TRBD2. After removal of 10 bases from V and 3 bases from J, the junction contained 6 bases not matched to a gene. Germline lookup yields CDR1 MDHEN and CDR2 SYDVKM. CDR3 length: 14 amino acids. CDR3 nucleotides: TGTGCCACTGGACTAGCGGGAGATCACTACGAGCAGTACTTC. It yields the protein CATGLAGDHYEQYF.

V usage is TRBV27 and J usage is TRBJ2-1, with D possibly TRBD2 on 5 matching bases. Germline CDR1 MNHEY, CDR2 SMNVEV (reference sequence). CDR3 size: 14 residues. The V and J ends lost 4 bases and 4 bases respectively, with 11 bases between them. As DNA, the CDR3 is TGTGCCAGCAGTTCCGGACTCCTGTACAATGAGCAGTTCTTC. Its translation: CASSSGLLYNEQFF.

V is TRBV27 and J is TRBJ2-7, with D tentatively TRBD1 (6 bases). Trimming took 3 bases from V and 7 from J, leaving 7 bases between them. The CDR3 totals 11 residues. Germline CDR1 reads MNHEY; CDR2 reads SMNVEV (reference sequence). The CDR3 spells CASSFQGEQYF. The DNA for the CDR3 is TGTGCCAGCAGTTTCCAGGGGGAGCAGTACTTC.

The chain carries TRBV7-9 and TRBJ1-3; 8 bases align to TRBD1. The CDR3 sequence is 16 residues long. V gave up 5 bases and J gave up 6 bases; unmatched junction bases: 12. The germline CDR1 and CDR2 sequences are SEHNR and FQNEAQ (reference sequence). This CDR3 reads CASSPTPGQDINTIYF. DNA for the CDR3: TGTGCCAGCAGCCCTACACCGGGACAGGATATAAACACCATATATTTT.

The CDR3 coding sequence is TGTGCCATCAGTGAACCTCCCCTTAGCGGGTCCTACGAGCAGTACTTC. It encodes CAISEPPLSGSYEQYF. This chain joins TRBV10-3 and TRBJ2-7; TRBD2 agrees at 7 bases. This CDR3 spans 16 amino acids. J lost 1 base, V lost 3 bases, and 9 bases had no gene match. The germline V gene has CDR1 ENHRY and CDR2 SYGVKD.

The genes are TRBV6-1 and TRBJ2-1; 7 positions agree with TRBD2. The CDR3 loop spans 15 amino acids. Trimming at V came to 0 bases and at J to 6 bases, leaving 5 bases not matched to a gene. Per germline, CDR1 MNHNS and CDR2 SASEGT. The CDR3 loop reads CASSEAASGVNEQFF. In nucleotides, the CDR3 is TGTGCCAGCAGTGAAGCGGCTAGCGGAGTCAATGAGCAGTTCTTC.

The chain recombines TRBV7-9 with TRBJ2-1, with 9 bases matching TRBD2. With V trimmed by 1 base and J by 9 bases, 10 bases remained unmatched. The germline CDR1 and CDR2 sequences are SEHNR and FQNEAQ (reference sequence). CDR3 size: 16 residues. The CDR3 sequence: CASSLVGAGGEGEQFF. The DNA for the CDR3 is TGTGCCAGCAGCTTAGTCGGAGCGGGAGGAGAAGGTGAGCAGTTCTTC. Filled out from reference TRBV7-9 and TRBJ2-1, the complete variable domain reads DTGVSQNPRHKITKRGQNVTFRCDPISEHNRLYWYRQTLGQGPEFLTYFQNEAQLEKSRLLSDRFSAERPKGSFSTLEIQRTEQGDSAMYLCASSLVGAGGEGEQFFGPGTRLTVL.